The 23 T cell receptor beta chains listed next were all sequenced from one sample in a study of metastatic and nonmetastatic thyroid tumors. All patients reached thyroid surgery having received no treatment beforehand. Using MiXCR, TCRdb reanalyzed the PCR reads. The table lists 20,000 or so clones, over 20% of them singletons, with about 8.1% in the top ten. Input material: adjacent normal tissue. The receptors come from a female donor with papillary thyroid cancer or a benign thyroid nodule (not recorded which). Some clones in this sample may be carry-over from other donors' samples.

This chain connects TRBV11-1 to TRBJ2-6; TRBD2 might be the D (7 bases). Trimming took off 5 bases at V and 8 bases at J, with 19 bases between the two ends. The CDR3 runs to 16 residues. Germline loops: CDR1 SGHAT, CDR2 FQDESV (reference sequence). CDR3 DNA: TGTGCCAGCAGCAGGGGGGAGGGGTCTCGGACCAACGTCCTGACTTTC. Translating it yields CASSRGEGSRTNVLTF.

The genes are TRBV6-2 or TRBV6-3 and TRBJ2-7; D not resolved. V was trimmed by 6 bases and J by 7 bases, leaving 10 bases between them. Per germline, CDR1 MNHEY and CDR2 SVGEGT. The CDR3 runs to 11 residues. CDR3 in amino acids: CASSLRMEQYF. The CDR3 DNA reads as TGTGCCAGCAGCCTTCGGATGGAGCAGTACTTC.

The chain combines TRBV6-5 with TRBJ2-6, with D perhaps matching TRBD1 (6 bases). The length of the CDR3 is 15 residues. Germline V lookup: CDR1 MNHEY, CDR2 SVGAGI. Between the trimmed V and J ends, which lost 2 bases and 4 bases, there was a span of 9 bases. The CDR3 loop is CASSYRGSGANVLTF. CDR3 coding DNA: TGTGCCAGCAGTTACAGGGGGTCAGGGGCCAACGTCCTGACTTTC.

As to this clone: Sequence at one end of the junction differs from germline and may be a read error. The CDR3 loop reads CASSLSSSHEQYF. CDR3 DNA sequence: TGTGCCAGCAGCTTATCTAGCTCCCACGAGCAGTACTTC. The chain combines TRBV7-2 with TRBJ2-7; a possible D gene is TRBD2 (5 bases). Germline V lookup: CDR1 SGHTA, CDR2 FQGNSA. The CDR3 extends over 13 amino acids.

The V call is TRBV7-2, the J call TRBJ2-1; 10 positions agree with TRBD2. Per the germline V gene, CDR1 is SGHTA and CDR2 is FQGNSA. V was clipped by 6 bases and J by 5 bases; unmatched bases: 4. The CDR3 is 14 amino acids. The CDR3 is CASSILAGNNEQFF. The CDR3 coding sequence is TGTGCCAGCAGTATACTAGCGGGGAACAATGAGCAGTTCTTC.

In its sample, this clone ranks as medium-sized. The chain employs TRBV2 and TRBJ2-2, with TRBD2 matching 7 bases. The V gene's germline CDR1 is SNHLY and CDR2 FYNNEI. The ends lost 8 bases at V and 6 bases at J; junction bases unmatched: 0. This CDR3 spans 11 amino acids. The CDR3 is CASRGAGELFF. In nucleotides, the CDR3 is TGTGCCAGCCGGGGGGCCGGGGAGCTGTTTTTT.

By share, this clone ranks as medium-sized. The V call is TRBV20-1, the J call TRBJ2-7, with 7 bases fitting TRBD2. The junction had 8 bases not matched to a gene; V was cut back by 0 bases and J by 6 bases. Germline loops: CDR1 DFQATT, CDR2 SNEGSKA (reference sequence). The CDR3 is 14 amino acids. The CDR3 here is CSARDGRGSREQYF. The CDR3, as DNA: TGCAGTGCTAGAGATGGGAGGGGAAGTCGCGAGCAGTACTTC.

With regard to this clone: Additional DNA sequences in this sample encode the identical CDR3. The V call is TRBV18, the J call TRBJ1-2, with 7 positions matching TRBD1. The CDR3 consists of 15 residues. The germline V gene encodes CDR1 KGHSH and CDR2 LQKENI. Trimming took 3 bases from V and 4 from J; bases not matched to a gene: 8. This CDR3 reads CASSPGQGVGYGYTF. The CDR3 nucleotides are TGTGCCAGCTCACCTGGGCAGGGGGTCGGCTATGGCTACACCTTC.

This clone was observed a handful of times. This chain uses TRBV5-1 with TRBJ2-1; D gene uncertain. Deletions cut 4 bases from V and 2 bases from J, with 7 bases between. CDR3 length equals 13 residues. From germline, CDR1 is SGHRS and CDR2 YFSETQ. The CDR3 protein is CASSPDPYNEQFF. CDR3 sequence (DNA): TGCGCCAGCAGCCCGGACCCCTACAATGAGCAGTTCTTC. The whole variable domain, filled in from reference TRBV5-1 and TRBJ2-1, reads KAGVTQTPRYLIKTRGQQVTLSCSPISGHRSVSWYQQTPGQGLQFLFEYFSETQRNKGNFPGRFSGRQFSNSRSEMNVSTLELGDSALYLCASSPDPYNEQFFGPGTRLTVL.

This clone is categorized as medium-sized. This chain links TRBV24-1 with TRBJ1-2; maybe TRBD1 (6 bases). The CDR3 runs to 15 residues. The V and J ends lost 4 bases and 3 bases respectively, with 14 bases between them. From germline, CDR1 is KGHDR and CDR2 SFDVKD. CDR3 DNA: TGTGCCACCAGTGACCCAGGGGATATCGACTATGGCTACACCTTC. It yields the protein CATSDPGDIDYGYTF.

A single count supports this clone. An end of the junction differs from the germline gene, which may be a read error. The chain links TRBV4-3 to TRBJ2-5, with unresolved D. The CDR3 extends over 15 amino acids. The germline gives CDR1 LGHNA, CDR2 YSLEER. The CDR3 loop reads CASSQNWGNDETQYF. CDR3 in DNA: TGCGCCAGCAGCCAAAACTGGGGAAACGATGAGACTCAGTACTTC.

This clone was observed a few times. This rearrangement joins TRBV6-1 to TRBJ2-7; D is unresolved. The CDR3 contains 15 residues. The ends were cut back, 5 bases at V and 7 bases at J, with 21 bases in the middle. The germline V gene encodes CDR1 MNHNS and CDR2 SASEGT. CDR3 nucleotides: TGTGCCAGCAGTTCCCTTTCCCTGGGTCACTGGGAGCAGTACTTC. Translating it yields CASSSLSLGHWEQYF.

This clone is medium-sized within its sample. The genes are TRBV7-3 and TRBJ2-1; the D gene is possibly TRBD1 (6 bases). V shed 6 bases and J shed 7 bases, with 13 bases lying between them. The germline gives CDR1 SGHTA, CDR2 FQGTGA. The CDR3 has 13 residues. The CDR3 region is CASRLGGGNEQFF. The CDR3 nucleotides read TGTGCCAGCAGACTAGGGGGTGGAAATGAGCAGTTCTTC.

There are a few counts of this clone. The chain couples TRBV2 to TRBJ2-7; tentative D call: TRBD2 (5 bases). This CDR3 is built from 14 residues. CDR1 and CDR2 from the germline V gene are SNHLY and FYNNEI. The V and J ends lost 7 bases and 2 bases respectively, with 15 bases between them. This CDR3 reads CASKYSGPTYEQYF. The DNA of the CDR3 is TGTGCCAGCAAGTACAGCGGACCTACCTACGAGCAGTACTTC.

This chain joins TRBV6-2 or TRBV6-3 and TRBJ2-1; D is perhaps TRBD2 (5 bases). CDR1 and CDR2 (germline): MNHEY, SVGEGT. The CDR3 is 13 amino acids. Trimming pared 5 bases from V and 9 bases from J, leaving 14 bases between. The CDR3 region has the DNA TGTGCCAGCAGTAAAACTGAAGAGGGTGAGCAGTTCTTC. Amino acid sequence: CASSKTEEGEQFF.

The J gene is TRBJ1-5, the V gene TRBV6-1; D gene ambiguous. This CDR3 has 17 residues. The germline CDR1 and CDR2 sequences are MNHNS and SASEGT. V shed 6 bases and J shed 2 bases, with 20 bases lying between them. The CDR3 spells CASSPEGLLSGNQPQHF. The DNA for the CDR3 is TGTGCCAGCAGCCCTGAAGGACTCCTGTCCGGCAATCAGCCCCAGCATTTT.

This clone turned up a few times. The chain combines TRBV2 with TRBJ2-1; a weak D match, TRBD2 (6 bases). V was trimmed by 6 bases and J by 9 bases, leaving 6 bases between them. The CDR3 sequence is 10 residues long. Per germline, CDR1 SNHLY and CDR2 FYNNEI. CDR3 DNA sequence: TGTGCCAGCAGGGGGGGTGAGCAGTTCTTC. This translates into CASRGGEQFF.

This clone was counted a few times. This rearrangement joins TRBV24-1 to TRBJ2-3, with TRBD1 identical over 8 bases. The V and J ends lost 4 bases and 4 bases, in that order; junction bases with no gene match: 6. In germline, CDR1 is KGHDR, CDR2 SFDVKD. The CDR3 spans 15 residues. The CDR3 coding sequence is TGTGCCACCAGTGAGTTGGACAGGGCGTCAGATACGCAGTATTTT. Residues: CATSELDRASDTQYF.

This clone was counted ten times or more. The CDR3, as DNA: TGTGCCAGCAGCCTTGGAGAAGGGGGCCACACCATATATTTT. Its protein is CASSLGEGGHTIYF. V and J are TRBV3-1 and TRBJ1-3; TRBD1 matches 7 bases. J gave up 8 bases and V 4 bases, and 8 bases lay outside the gene matches. CDR1 LGHDT and CDR2 YNNKEL come from the germline V gene (reference sequence). The CDR3 is made up of 14 amino acids.

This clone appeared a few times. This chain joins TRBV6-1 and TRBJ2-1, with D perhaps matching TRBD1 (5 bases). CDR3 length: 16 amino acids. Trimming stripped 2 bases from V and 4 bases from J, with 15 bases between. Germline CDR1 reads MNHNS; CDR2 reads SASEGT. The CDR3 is CASSEWGLGAYNEQFF. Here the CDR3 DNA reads TGTGCCAGCAGTGAATGGGGCCTTGGGGCTTACAATGAGCAGTTCTTC.

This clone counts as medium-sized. The CDR3 is CASSLSQLNTEAFF. The CDR3 region has the DNA TGCGCCAGCAGCTTGTCACAGCTGAACACTGAAGCTTTCTTT. The V and J genes are TRBV5-1 and TRBJ1-1; D ambiguous. The CDR3 totals 14 residues. Trimming took off 1 base at V and 0 bases at J, with 7 bases between the two ends. Germline loops: CDR1 SGHRS, CDR2 YFSETQ.

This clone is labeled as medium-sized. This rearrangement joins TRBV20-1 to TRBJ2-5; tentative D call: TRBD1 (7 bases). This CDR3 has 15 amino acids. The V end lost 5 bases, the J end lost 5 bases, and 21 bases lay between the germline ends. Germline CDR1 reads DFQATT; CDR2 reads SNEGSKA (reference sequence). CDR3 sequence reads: CSAELGQGGMETQYF. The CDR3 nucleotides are TGCAGTGCTGAGTTAGGTCAGGGGGGAATGGAGACCCAGTACTTC.

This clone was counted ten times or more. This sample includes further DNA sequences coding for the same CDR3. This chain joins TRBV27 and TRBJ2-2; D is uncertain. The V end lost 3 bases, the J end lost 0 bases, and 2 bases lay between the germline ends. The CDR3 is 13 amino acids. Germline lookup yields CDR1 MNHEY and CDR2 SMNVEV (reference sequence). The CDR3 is CASSFPNTGELFF. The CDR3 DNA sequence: TGTGCCAGCAGTTTCCCGAACACCGGGGAGCTGTTTTTT.